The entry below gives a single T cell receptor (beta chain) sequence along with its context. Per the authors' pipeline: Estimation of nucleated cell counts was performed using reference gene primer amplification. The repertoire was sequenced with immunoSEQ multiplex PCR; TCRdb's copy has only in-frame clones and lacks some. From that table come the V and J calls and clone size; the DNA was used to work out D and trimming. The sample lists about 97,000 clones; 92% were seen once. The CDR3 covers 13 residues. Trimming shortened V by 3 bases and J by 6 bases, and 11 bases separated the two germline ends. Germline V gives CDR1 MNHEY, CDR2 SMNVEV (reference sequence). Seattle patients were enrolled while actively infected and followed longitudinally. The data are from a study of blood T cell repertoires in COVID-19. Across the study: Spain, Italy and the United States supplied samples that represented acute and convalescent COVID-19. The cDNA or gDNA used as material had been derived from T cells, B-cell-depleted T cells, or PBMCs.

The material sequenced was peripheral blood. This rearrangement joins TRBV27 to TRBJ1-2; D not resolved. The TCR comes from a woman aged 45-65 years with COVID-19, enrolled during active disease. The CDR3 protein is CASSLAGVDGYTF. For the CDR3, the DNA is TGTGCCAGCAGTTTGGCCGGGGTAGATGGCTACACCTTC.